The 16 T cell receptor beta chains given below trace back to one sample, sequenced in a study of shared clonotypes between healthy human individuals. The assay was immunoSEQ multiplex PCR, and TCRdb's table has in-frame clones only and misses some. The data contain approximately 940,000 clones, over 60% of them singletons. Input material: memory CD4+ T cells sorted from blood. As for subset: CD45RA-negative fraction. These receptors originate from a man aged 18 to 35 in good health.

This clone was found a few times. Here the CDR3 reads CASSVGIGTENSPLHF. CDR3 sequence (DNA): TGTGCCAGCAGCGTAGGAATTGGGACAGAAAATTCACCCCTCCACTTT. This chain links TRBV9 with TRBJ1-6, with 7 bases lining up with TRBD1. Losses at the gene ends were 0 bases for V and 7 bases for J; bases not matched to a gene: 7. The V gene's germline CDR1 is SGDLS and CDR2 YYNGEE. CDR3 length: 16 residues.

This clone has just one count. The V and J genes are TRBV7-9 and TRBJ2-3; maybe TRBD2 (6 bases). V was cut by 2 bases and J by 0 bases, with 9 bases left in between. Germline CDR1 SEHNR, CDR2 FQNEAQ (reference sequence). The CDR3 has 15 residues. The CDR3 sequence: CASSLIAGSTDTQYF. CDR3 coding DNA: TGTGCCAGCAGCTTAATCGCGGGAAGCACAGATACGCAGTATTTT.

This clone was recorded only once. The chain employs TRBV18 and TRBJ2-2; 10 bases fit TRBD1. Losses at the gene ends were 2 bases for V and 3 bases for J; bases not matched to a gene: 18. The CDR3 is 21 amino acids. The germline CDR1 and CDR2 sequences are KGHSH and LQKENI. Here the CDR3 reads CASSPFLGTGEISSDTGELFF. CDR3 DNA: TGTGCCAGCTCACCATTTCTCGGGACAGGGGAGATATCTTCAGACACCGGGGAGCTGTTTTTT.

Concerning this clone: The same CDR3 is also encoded by other DNA sequences in this sample. This rearrangement joins TRBV18 to TRBJ1-1; a possible D gene is TRBD1 (5 bases). V gave up 1 base and J gave up 3 bases, with 6 bases separating them. Germline V gives CDR1 KGHSH, CDR2 LQKENI. This CDR3 has 13 amino acids. CDR3 sequence reads: CASSPQGYTEAFF. The CDR3 DNA reads TGTGCCAGCTCACCACAGGGGTACACTGAAGCTTTCTTT.

The chain employs TRBV5-4 and TRBJ1-4; D not certain. The CDR3 has 13 residues. Germline-derived CDR1 and CDR2 are SGHNT and YYREEE (reference sequence). Deletions cut 3 bases from V and 13 bases from J, with 16 bases between. The CDR3 bases are TGTGCCAGCAGCTCATCTAGTGAAACTGGACTGTTTTTT. Translating gives CASSSSSETGLFF.

V usage is TRBV27 and J usage is TRBJ1-2; 10 positions match TRBD1. The CDR3 has 14 residues. Germline-derived CDR1 and CDR2 are MNHEY and SMNVEV (reference sequence). V shed 5 bases and J 7 bases; nucleotides not matched to a gene: 7. CDR3 protein: CASSPGQGWGGYTF. DNA for the CDR3: TGTGCCAGCAGTCCGGGACAGGGGTGGGGTGGCTACACCTTC.

This chain joins TRBV6-5 and TRBJ1-1; TRBD1 is a possible D gene (5 bases). Trimming left V 10 bases short and J 5 bases short, with 17 bases between. This CDR3 region has 13 residues. CDR1 and CDR2 (germline): MNHEY, SVGAGI. The CDR3 spells CATQSPGGTEAFF. Here the CDR3 DNA reads TGTGCCACCCAATCACCTGGGGGAACTGAAGCTTTCTTT.

Worth noting for this clone: This CDR3 is also generated by other DNA sequences in the sample. The chain uses TRBV6-5 and TRBJ2-7; D is unresolved. The CDR3 extends over 11 amino acids. Trimming pared 1 base from V and 4 bases from J, leaving 2 bases between. From germline, CDR1 is MNHEY and CDR2 SVGAGI. CDR3 amino acids: CASSYLYEQYF. Written as DNA, the CDR3 is TGTGCCAGCAGTTACTTGTACGAGCAGTACTTC.

In nucleotides, the CDR3 is TGTGCCAGCAGATCCTGGGACAGGAATAATTCACCCCTCCACTTT. Encoded protein: CASRSWDRNNSPLHF. The chain has TRBV27 and TRBJ1-6, with TRBD1 matching over 8 bases. Trimming cost V 6 bases and J 5 bases; bases outside gene matches: 6. The CDR3 spans 15 residues. CDR1 is MNHEY, CDR2 SMNVEV, per germline (reference sequence).

The chain recombines TRBV25-1 with TRBJ1-1; D unclear. This CDR3 comprises 15 residues. CDR1 is MGHDK and CDR2 is SYGVNS in the germline V gene. Trimming removed 4 bases at V and 2 bases at J, with 14 bases between. CDR3 sequence: CASSATAGSNTEAFF. Written as DNA, the CDR3 is TGTGCCAGCAGTGCAACAGCCGGGAGTAACACTGAAGCTTTCTTT.

The chain joins TRBV19 to TRBJ1-5; 10 bases match TRBD1. V lost 4 bases, J lost 1 base, and 4 bases stayed unmatched. The CDR3 is made up of 16 amino acids. Germline V gene data show CDR1 as LNHDA and CDR2 as SQIVND (reference sequence). The CDR3 region has the DNA TGTGCCAGTAGTACCAGACAGGGGGCCAGCAATCAGCCCCAGCATTTT. The encoded protein is CASSTRQGASNQPQHF.

The chain recombines TRBV11-3 with TRBJ2-1; TRBD2 is a possible D gene (5 bases). This CDR3 region has 14 residues. The V and J ends lost 2 bases and 8 bases respectively, with 13 bases between them. Germline CDR1 is SGHNT and CDR2 is YENEEA. This CDR3 reads CASSLSPGSDEQFF. CDR3 in DNA: TGTGCCAGCAGCTTAAGTCCGGGAAGCGATGAGCAGTTCTTC.

About this clone: Other DNA sequences in this sample translate to the same CDR3. The V and J genes are TRBV5-1 and TRBJ2-7; D is unclear. The V end was cut by 1 base, the J end by 3 bases, with 8 bases between. CDR1 SGHRS and CDR2 YFSETQ come from the germline V gene. CDR3 length: 13 amino acids. CDR3 nucleotide sequence: TGCGCCAGCAGCTTGAACGGGTTCTACGAGCAGTACTTC. Protein: CASSLNGFYEQYF.

The chain uses TRBV2 and TRBJ1-1, with 7 bases aligning to TRBD1. Germline V CDR1 and CDR2: SNHLY, FYNNEI. The CDR3 covers 13 residues. J lost 2 bases, V lost 8 bases, and 5 bases had no gene match. For the CDR3, the DNA is TGTGCCAGCCTGGGACAGACCAACACTGAAGCTTTCTTT. It is translated as CASLGQTNTEAFF.

This clone was picked up many times. The chain employs TRBV19 and TRBJ2-3; D gene ambiguous. The CDR3 sequence is 13 residues long. Between the trimmed V and J ends, which lost 1 base and 4 bases, there was a span of 6 bases. Germline V gene data show CDR1 as LNHDA and CDR2 as SQIVND (reference sequence). This CDR3 reads CASSIGSSDTQYF. CDR3 in DNA: TGTGCCAGTAGTATAGGCAGTTCAGATACGCAGTATTTT.

V usage is TRBV18 and J usage is TRBJ2-2; 9 nucleotides align to TRBD2. J gave up 3 bases and V 5 bases, and 10 bases lay outside the gene matches. Germline assignment: CDR1 KGHSH and CDR2 LQKENI. The CDR3 has 17 amino acids. This CDR3 reads CASSSRDSGSHTGELFF. CDR3 in DNA: TGTGCCAGCTCATCGCGAGATAGCGGGAGCCACACCGGGGAGCTGTTTTTT. Variable domain in full (rest from reference TRBV18 and TRBJ2-2): NAGVMQNPRHLVRRRGQEARLRCSPMKGHSHVYWYRQLPEEGLKFMVYLQKENIIDESGMPKERFSAEFPKEGPSILRIQQVVRGDSAAYFCASSSRDSGSHTGELFFGEGSRLTVL.